This is a list of T cell receptor delta chains from one sample in a study of intestinal T cells in coeliac disease. TCRdb reanalysed the multiplex PCR reads via CATT. Of 1,200 to 1,500 delta-chain clones listed, 69% are singletons. What was sequenced was a duodenal biopsy. The receptors come from a human donor with celiac disease. The CDR3 runs from the conserved cysteine through the conserved F or W. The order of the fields is clone size, J gene, V gene, D gene, CDR3 protein, CDR3 DNA. D genes are given only for firm matches. Rows may omit the clone size; those that give it use once, few, many or a size class.

large TRDJ1 TRDV1 TRDD3 CALGEGPFLRGVYWGINFEWGLIF TGTGCTCTTGGGGAAGGGCCCTTCCTACGGGGGGTGTACTGGGGGATAAATTTTGAATGGGGCCTCATCTTT
large TRDJ1 TRDV3 TRDD2 CASPSSYFRIPPDKLIF TGTGCCTCCCCGTCTTCCTACTTTAGGATACCTCCCGATAAACTCATCTTT
large TRDJ1 TRDV1 TRDD3 CALGTPRSTRPGGYTDKLIF TGTGCTCTTGGGACACCGCGTTCCACTCGGCCTGGGGGATACACCGATAAACTCATCTTT
- TRDJ3 TRDV2 TRDD3 CACDSLLGDTYSWDTRQMFF TGTGCCTGTGACTCCTTACTGGGGGATACATATTCCTGGGACACCCGACAGATGTTTTTC
large TRDJ1 TRDV1 - CALGEHTHRSDKLIF TGTGCTCTTGGGGAGCATACGCATCGATCCGATAAACTCATCTTT
large TRDJ2 TRDV1 - CALGELTLGRRGLRGALTAQLFF TGTGCTCTTGGGGAACTCACCCTAGGTAGGCGGGGACTTAGGGGCGCTTTGACAGCACAACTCTTCTTT
- TRDJ1 TRDV1 - CALGESFLRGYGGGWGILLMTDKLIF TGTGCTCTTGGGGAGTCCTTCCTACGGGGATACGGAGGAGGGTGGGGGATCCTGCTTATGACCGATAAACTCATCTTT
- TRDJ1 TRDV1 TRDD2 CALGEKAFLRPWGDLTDKLIF TGTGCTCTTGGGGAGAAGGCCTTCCTACGCCCCTGGGGGGATTTAACCGATAAACTCATCTTT
large TRDJ1 TRDV1 - CALGDPLSTLWTGSYTDKLIF TGTGCTCTTGGGGATCCCCTTTCAACACTATGGACTGGCTCGTACACCGATAAACTCATCTTT
- TRDJ1 TRDV2 - CACDTVSDTDKLIF TGTGCCTGTGACACCGTATCTGACACCGATAAACTCATCTTT
few TRDJ1 TRDV3 TRDD3 CALSKGLGGYGFGDKLIF TGTGCCCTTAGCAAGGGCCTTGGGGGATACGGGTTTGGCGATAAACTCATCTTT
- TRDJ1 TRDV1 TRDD3 CALGEQVPSSRTGGLRRYTDKLIF TGTGCTCTTGGGGAACAAGTTCCCAGCTCCCGTACTGGGGGACTCCGCAGGTACACCGATAAACTCATCTTT
- TRDJ1 TRDV2 TRDD3 CACDTDSPLGDRAADKLIF TGTGCCTGTGACACGGACAGCCCACTGGGGGATAGAGCCGCCGATAAACTCATCTTT
- TRDJ1 TRDV2 TRDD3 CAFLGGYANKLIF TGTGCCTTCTTAGGGGGATACGCGAATAAACTCATCTTT
- TRDJ1 TRDV1 - CALGAEAFLRVWGDLDKLIF TGTGCTCTTGGGGCCGAGGCCTTCCTCCGCGTCTGGGGGGACCTCGATAAACTCATCTTT
- TRDJ1 TRDV1 TRDD3 CALYPGGGYGADKLIF TGTGCTCTTTACCCCGGTGGGGGATACGGGGCCGATAAACTCATCTTT
- TRDJ1 TRDV1 TRDD3 CALGELSLSLGDAPTDKLIF TGTGCTCTTGGGGAACTATCCCTTAGTCTGGGGGACGCTCCTACCGATAAACTCATCTTT
- TRDJ1 TRDV1 TRDD3 CALGPWPSLVLGDPYTDKLIF TGTGCTCTTGGGCCCTGGCCTTCCTTGGTACTGGGGGACCCCTACACCGATAAACTCATCTTT
few TRDJ1 TRDV2 TRDD3 CACDTEGGYWGIRHTDKLIF TGTGCCTGTGACACCGAAGGCGGGTACTGGGGGATCCGCCACACCGATAAACTCATCTTT
large TRDJ1 TRDV2 - CACDVVGGTDKLIF TGTGCCTGTGACGTCGTTGGGGGCACCGATAAACTCATCTTT
- TRDJ1 TRDV1 - CALGERIIRLDGSGGTIDKLIF TGTGCTCTTGGGGAACGCATCATACGCCTAGACGGTAGTGGGGGTACGATCGATAAACTCATCTTT
large TRDJ1 TRDV1 - CALGELMLNKLIF TGTGCTCTTGGGGAACTAATGCTGAATAAACTCATCTTT
- TRDJ1 TRDV1 TRDD3 CALRKGKWGILYTDKLIF TGTGCTCTTAGGAAGGGGAAGTGGGGGATACTGTACACCGATAAACTCATCTTT
- TRDJ1 TRDV2 TRDD3 CACDTHLLGGYTDKLIF TGTGCCTGTGACACCCACCTACTGGGGGGATATACCGATAAACTCATCTTT
- TRDJ1 TRDV1 TRDD3 CALGEPDGGPPLGIRTDKLIF TGTGCTCTTGGGGAACCCGATGGCGGCCCTCCACTGGGGATACGGACCGATAAACTCATCTTT
once TRDJ2 TRDV1 TRDD2 CALALPTTFGDRSGKALTAQLFF TGTGCTCTCGCCCTTCCTACGACTTTCGGGGATAGATCCGGCAAAGCTTTGACAGCACAACTCTTCTTT
large TRDJ1 TRDV1 - CALGELDVAVLFLTDKLIF TGTGCTCTTGGGGAACTCGATGTTGCCGTACTGTTCCTCACCGATAAACTCATCTTT
- TRDJ1 TRDV1 TRDD3 CALGELALAGGYARIPTDKLIF TGTGCTCTTGGGGAACTAGCCTTGGCTGGGGGATACGCCCGGATACCCACCGATAAACTCATCTTT
- TRDJ1 TRDV1 - CALGAEASWSYPNYWGLTDKLIF TGTGCTCTTGGGGCCGAGGCCAGTTGGTCCTACCCGAATTACTGGGGACTGACCGATAAACTCATCTTT
once TRDJ1 TRDV1 - CAFPSCTGNDKLIF TGTGCCTTCCCCTCGTGTACTGGTAACGATAAACTCATCTTT
- TRDJ1 TRDV1 - CALGEVDPSYVWWGPTDKLIF TGTGCTCTTGGGGAAGTCGACCCGAGCTACGTATGGTGGGGGCCCACCGATAAACTCATCTTT
large TRDJ1 TRDV3 TRDD3 CASSLPPTGGLTTDKLIF TGTGCCTCCTCCCTTCCCCCAACTGGGGGTCTCACTACCGATAAACTCATCTTT
hyperexpanded TRDJ1 TRDV1 TRDD3 CALGEQVPSSRTGGYGDKLIF TGTGCTCTTGGGGAACAAGTTCCCAGCTCCCGTACTGGGGGATACGGCGATAAACTCATCTTT
- TRDJ1 TRDV1 TRDD3 CALGEILPPVDVPKVLGDTRGVVDKLIF TGTGCTCTTGGGGAGATCCTTCCTCCGGTGGATGTGCCTAAAGTACTGGGGGATACGCGGGGGGTCGTCGATAAACTCATCTTT